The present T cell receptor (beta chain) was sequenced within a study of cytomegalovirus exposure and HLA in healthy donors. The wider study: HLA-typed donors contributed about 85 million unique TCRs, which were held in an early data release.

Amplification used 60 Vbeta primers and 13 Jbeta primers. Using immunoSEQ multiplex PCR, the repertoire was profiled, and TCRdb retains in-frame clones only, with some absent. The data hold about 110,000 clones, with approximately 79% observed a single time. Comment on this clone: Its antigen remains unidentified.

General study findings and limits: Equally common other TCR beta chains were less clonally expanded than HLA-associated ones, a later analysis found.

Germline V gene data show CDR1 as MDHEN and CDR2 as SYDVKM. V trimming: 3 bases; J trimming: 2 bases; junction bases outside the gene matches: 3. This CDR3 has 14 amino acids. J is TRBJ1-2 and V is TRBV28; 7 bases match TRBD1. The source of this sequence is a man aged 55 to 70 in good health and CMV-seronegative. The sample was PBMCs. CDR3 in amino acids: CASSFAGGNYGYTF. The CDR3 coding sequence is TGTGCCAGCAGTTTTGCAGGGGGAAACTATGGCTACACCTTC.